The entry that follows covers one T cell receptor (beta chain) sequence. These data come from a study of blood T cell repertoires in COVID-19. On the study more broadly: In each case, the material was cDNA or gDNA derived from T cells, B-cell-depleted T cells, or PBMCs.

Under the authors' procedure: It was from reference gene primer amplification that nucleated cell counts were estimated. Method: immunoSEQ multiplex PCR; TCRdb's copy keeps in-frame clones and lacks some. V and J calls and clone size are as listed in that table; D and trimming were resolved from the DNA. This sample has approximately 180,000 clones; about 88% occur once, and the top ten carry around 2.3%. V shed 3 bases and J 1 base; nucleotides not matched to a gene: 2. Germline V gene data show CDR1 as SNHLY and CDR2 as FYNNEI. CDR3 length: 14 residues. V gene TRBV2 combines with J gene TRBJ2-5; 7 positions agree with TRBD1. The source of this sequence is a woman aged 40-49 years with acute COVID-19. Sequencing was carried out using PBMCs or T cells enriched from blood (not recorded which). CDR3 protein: CASSEGTVQETQYF. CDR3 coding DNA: TGTGCCAGCAGTGAGGGGACAGTCCAAGAGACCCAGTACTTC.